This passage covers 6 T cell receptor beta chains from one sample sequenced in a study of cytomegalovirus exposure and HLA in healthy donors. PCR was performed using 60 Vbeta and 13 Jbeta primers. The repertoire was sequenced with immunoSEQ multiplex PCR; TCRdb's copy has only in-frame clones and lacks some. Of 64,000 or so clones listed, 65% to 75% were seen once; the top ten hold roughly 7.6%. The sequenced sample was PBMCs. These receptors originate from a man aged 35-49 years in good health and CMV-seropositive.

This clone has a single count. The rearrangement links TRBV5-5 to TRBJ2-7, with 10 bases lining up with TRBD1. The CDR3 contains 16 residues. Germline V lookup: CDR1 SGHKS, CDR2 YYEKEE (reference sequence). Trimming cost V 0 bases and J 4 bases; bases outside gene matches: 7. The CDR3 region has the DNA TGTGCCAGCAGCTTGGCGGGACAGGGGAAAATTTACGAGCAGTACTTC. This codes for CASSLAGQGKIYEQYF.

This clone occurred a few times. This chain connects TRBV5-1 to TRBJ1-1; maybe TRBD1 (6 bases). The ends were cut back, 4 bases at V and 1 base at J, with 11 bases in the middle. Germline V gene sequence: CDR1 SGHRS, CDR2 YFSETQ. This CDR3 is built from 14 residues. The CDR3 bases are TGCGCCAGCAGCACAGGGACAACGAACACTGAAGCTTTCTTT. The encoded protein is CASSTGTTNTEAFF.

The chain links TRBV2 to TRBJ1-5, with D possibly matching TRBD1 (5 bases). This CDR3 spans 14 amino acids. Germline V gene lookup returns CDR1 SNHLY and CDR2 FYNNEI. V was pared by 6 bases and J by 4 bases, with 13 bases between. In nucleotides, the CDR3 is TGTGCCAGCAGCTCTCGACAGCAGAATCAGCCCCAGCATTTT. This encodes CASSSRQQNQPQHF.

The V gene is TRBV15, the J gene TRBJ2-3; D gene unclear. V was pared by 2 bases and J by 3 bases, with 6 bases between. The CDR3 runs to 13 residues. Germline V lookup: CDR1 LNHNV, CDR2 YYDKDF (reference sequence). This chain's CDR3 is CATSRSRTDTQYF. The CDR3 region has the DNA TGTGCCACCAGCAGATCTCGTACAGATACGCAGTATTTT.

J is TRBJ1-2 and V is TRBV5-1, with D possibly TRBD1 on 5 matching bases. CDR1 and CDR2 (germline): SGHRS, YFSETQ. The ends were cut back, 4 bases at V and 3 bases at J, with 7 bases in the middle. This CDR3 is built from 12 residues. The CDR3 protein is CASSKTDYGYTF. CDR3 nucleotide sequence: TGCGCCAGCAGCAAGACAGACTATGGCTACACCTTC.

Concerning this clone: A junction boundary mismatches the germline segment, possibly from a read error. Here the CDR3 reads CASTRTGLNFGYTF. The CDR3 DNA reads TGTGCCAGCACCCGGACAGGGCTTAACTTTGGCTACACCTTC. The rearrangement joins TRBV6-5 to TRBJ1-2, with 8 bases identical to TRBD1. The germline V gene has CDR1 MNHEY and CDR2 SVGAGI. This CDR3 spans 14 amino acids.